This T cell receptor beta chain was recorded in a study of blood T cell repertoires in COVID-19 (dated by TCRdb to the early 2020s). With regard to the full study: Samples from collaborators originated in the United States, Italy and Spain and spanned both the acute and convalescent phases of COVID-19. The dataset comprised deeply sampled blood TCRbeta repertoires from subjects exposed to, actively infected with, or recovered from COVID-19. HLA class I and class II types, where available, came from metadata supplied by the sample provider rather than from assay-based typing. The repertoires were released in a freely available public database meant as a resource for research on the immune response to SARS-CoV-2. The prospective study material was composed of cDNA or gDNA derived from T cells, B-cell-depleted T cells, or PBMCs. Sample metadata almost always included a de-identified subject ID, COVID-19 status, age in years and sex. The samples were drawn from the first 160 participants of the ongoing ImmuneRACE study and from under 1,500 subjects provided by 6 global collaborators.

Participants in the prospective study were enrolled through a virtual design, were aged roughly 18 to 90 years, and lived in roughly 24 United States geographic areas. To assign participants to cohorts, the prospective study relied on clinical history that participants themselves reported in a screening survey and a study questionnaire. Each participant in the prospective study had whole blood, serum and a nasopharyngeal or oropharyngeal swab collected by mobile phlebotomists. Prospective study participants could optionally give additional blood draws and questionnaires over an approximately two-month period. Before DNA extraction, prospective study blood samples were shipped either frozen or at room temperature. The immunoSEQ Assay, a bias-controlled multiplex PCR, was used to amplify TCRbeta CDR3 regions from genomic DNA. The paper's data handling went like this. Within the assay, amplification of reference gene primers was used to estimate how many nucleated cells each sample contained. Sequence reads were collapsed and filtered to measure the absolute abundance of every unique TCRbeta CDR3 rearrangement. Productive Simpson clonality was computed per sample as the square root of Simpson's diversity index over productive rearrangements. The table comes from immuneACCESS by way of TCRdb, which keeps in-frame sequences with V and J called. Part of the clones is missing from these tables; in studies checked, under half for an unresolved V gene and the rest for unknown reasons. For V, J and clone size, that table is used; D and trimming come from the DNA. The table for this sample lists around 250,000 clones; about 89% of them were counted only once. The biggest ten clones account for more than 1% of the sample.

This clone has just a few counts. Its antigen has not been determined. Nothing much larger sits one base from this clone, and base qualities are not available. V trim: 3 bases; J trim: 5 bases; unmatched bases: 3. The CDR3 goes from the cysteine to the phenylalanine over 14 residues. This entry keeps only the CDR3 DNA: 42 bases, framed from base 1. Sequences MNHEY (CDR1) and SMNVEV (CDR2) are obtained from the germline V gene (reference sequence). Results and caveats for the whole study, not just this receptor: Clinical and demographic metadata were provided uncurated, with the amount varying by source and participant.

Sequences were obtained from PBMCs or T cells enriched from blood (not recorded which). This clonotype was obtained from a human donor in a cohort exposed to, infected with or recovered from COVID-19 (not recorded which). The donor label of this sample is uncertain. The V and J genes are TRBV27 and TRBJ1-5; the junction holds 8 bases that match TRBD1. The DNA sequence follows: TGTGCCAGCAGTTTGACAGGGGCCCATCAGCCCCAGCATTTT. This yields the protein CASSLTGAHQPQHF.